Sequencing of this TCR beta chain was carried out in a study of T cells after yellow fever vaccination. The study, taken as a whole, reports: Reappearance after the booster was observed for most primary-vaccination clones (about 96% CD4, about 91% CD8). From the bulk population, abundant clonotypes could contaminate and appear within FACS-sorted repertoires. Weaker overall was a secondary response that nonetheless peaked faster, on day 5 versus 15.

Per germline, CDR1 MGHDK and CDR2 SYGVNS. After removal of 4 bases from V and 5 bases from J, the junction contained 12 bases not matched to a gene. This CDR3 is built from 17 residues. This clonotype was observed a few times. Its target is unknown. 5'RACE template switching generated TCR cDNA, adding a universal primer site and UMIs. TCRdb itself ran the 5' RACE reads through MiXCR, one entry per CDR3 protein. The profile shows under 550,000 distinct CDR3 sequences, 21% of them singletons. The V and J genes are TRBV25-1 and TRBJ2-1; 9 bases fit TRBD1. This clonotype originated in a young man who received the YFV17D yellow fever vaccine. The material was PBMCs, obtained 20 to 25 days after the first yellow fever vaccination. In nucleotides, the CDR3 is TGTGCCAGCAGTGGGTACAGGACAGGGGTGGATAACAATGAGCAGTTCTTC. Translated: CASSGYRTGVDNNEQFF. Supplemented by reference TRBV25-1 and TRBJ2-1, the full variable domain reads EADIYQTPRYLVIGTGKKITLECSQTMGHDKMYWYQQDPGMELHLIHYSYGVNSTEKGDLSSESTVSRIRTEHFPLTLESARPSHTSQYLCASSGYRTGVDNNEQFFGPGTRLTVL.